Sequencing of this T cell receptor beta chain was carried out in a study of blood T cell repertoires in COVID-19. V was clipped by 5 bases and J by 6 bases; unmatched bases: 5. This CDR3 contains 15 residues. Germline V gene data show CDR1 as SGHTA and CDR2 as FQGTGA. Measured with immunoSEQ multiplex PCR; TCRdb has only the in-frame clones, and not every one. The sample holds about 190,000 clones; approximately 84% are singletons and the top ten take 5% to 6.5%. V gene TRBV7-3 combines with J gene TRBJ2-1; the match to TRBD2 covers 12 bases. The sample was peripheral blood. This clonotype was obtained from a woman in her 70s with active or convalescent COVID-19. CDR3 region: CASSLGLAGFNEQFF. As DNA, the CDR3 is TGTGCCAGCAGCCTGGGACTAGCGGGTTTCAATGAGCAGTTCTTC.